The present TCR beta chain was sequenced within a study of T cells in Graves' hyperthyroidism and ophthalmopathy. This clonotype was found a few times. Researchers defined stable Graves' hyperthyroidism as no ophthalmopathy progression within 18 months. Amplified TCR beta CDR3 regions derived from RNA transcripts. TCR CDR3 underwent first-round RT-PCR with the HTBI primer set. Each CDR3 protein gets one entry after TCRdb re-called the multiplex PCR reads with MiXCR. The table lists some 740,000 distinct CDR3 sequences, 14% of them singletons. Trimming pared 5 bases from V and 5 bases from J, leaving 12 bases between. Germline V gene sequence: CDR1 LNHDA, CDR2 SQIVND (reference sequence). The CDR3 length is 13 residues.

The material sequenced was blood. This TCR derives from a woman between 18 and 29 years old with Graves' hyperthyroidism. V is TRBV19 and J is TRBJ2-5; D is ambiguous. CDR3 nucleotide sequence: TGTGCCAGTAGTCCCCAAGTTCCGGAGACCCAGTACTTC. As protein: CASSPQVPETQYF.